This TCR beta chain emerged from a study of Tregs in tolerant kidney transplant recipients. Looking at the study overall: An approximately three-day belatacept mixed lymphocyte reaction, sometimes plus 5-day graft donor restimulation, preceded CD4+CD25+CD127- sorting.

Sequencing used immunoSEQ multiplex PCR; TCRdb keeps in-frame clones, though not all of them. This table has some 15,000 clones, around 66% appearing once. On this clone itself: What it binds is not known.

Germline V CDR1 and CDR2: SGHTA, FQGNSA. Between the trimmed V and J ends, which lost 2 bases and 4 bases, there was a span of 12 bases. The CDR3 has 15 amino acids. Study-level results: Biological reproducibility was not directly addressed, but technical replication error appeared minimal. Findings come from small patient numbers and require larger validation.

The V and J genes are TRBV7-2 and TRBJ1-5, with D possibly matching TRBD1 (6 bases). Sequencing input: Tregs from blood cultured with allogeneic cells. The source of this sequence is a human donor in good health. In DNA, the CDR3 is TGTGCCAGCAGCTTACGGGGGCTGGATAATCAGCCCCAGCATTTT. Residues: CASSLRGLDNQPQHF. The full variable domain, in which reference TRBV7-2 and TRBJ1-5 provide the parts outside the CDR3, is GAGVSQSPSNKVTEKGKDVELRCDPISGHTALYWYRQSLGQGLEFLIYFQGNSAPDKSGLPSDRFSAERTGGSVSTLTIQRTQQEDSAVYLCASSLRGLDNQPQHFGDGTRLSIL.